Listed below are T cell receptor beta chains from one sample, sequenced in a study of post-analysis software for immune sequencing data. TCRdb recomputed calls from the PCR reads with MiXCR, one row per CDR3 protein. The data contain more than 450,000 distinct CDR3 sequences, approximately 34% of them singletons. Specimen: blood. All receptors come from a girl between 2 and 17 years old with multiple sclerosis. Both conserved end residues are trimmed from each CDR3.

length: 9; V: TRBV29-1; J: TRBJ1-2; CDR3: SVADLYGYT
length: 11; V: TRBV2; J: TRBJ2-5; CDR3: ASNPGRQETQY
length: 13; V: TRBV12-3/TRBV12-4; J: TRBJ2-7; CDR3: ASSLTASGGYEQY
length: 12; V: TRBV20-1; J: TRBJ1-1; CDR3: SARDRAAMTEAF
length: 12; V: TRBV3-1; J: TRBJ2-7; CDR3: ASSGGAGGLEQY
length: 9; V: TRBV7-9; J: TRBJ2-7; CDR3: ASSSALEQY
length: 12; V: TRBV19; J: TRBJ1-5; CDR3: AALLQGGNQPQH
length: 12; V: TRBV4-1; J: TRBJ2-3; CDR3: ASSHRYGTDTQY
length: 12; V: TRBV7-9; J: TRBJ1-6; CDR3: ASSFSQGGSPLH
length: 13; V: TRBV11-2; J: TRBJ1-2; CDR3: ASSLGADSFYGYT
length: 11; V: TRBV9; J: TRBJ1-2; CDR3: ASSAQDSYGYT
length: 11; V: TRBV29-1; J: TRBJ2-5; CDR3: STRLAGRQTQY
length: 9; V: TRBV10-2; J: TRBJ2-3; CDR3: ASRTGDTQY
length: 9; V: TRBV6-1; J: TRBJ1-6; CDR3: ASSEAPPLH
length: 15; V: TRBV11-3; J: TRBJ2-3; CDR3: ASSSRSGLAGSDTQY